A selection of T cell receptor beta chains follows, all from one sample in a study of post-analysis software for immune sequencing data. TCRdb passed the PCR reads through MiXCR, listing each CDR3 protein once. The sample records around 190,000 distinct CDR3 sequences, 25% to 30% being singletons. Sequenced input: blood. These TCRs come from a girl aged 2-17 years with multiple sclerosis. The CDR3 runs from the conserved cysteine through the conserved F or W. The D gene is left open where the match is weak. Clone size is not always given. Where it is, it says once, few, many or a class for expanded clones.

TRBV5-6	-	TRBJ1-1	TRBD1	TGTGCCAGCAGCTTTCTCCGGGACAGGGCCTCTAACACTGAAGCTTTCTTT	CASSFLRDRASNTEAFF
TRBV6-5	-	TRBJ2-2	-	TGTGCCAGCAGACCGGGACAGAACACCGGGGAGCTGTTTTTT	CASRPGQNTGELFF
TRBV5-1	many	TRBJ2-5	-	TGCGCCAGCAGCTTGGGGCTTCGAGAGACCCAGTACTTC	CASSLGLRETQYF
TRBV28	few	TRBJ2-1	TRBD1	TGTGCCAGCAGCCAGACTGGACAGGGGGCGGTCGAGCAGTTCTTC	CASSQTGQGAVEQFF
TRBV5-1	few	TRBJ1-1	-	TGCGCCAGCAGCTTGGAACCAGGGAGAGGGAACACTGAAGCTTTCTTT	CASSLEPGRGNTEAFF
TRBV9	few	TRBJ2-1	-	TGTGCCAGCAGCCGCTCCCTGGCTAGCGCGTCCTACAATGAGCAGTTCTTC	CASSRSLASASYNEQFF
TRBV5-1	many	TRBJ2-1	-	TGCGCCAGCAGCATCGCCTACAATGAGCAGTTCTTC	CASSIAYNEQFF
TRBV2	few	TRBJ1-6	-	TGTGCCAGCAGTGAACTCGATCGGGTCAATTCACCCCTCCACTTT	CASSELDRVNSPLHF
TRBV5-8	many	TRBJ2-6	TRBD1	TGTGCCAGCAGCTTGGAGCATTTGGACAGGGGATGGTCTGGGGCCAACGTCCTGACTTTC	CASSLEHLDRGWSGANVLTF
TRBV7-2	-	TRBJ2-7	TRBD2	TGTGCCAGCAGCTCCGGAAGCGGGGCGATTTACGAGCAGTACTTC	CASSSGSGAIYEQYF
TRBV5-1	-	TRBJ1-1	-	TGCGCCAGCAGCGAACAACTGACATGGAACACTGAAGCTTTCTTT	CASSEQLTWNTEAFF
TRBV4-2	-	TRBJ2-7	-	TGTGCCAGCAGCCAAGAGGGTCAGTCCCGGTACGAGCAGTACTTC	CASSQEGQSRYEQYF